The clone carrying this TCR beta chain came up many times. This record comes from a study of T cells in Graves' hyperthyroidism and ophthalmopathy. The source material, RNA transcripts, was used to amplify TCR beta CDR3 regions. When the TCR CDR3 underwent first-round RT-PCR, the HTBI primer set was used. TCRdb redid the calling of the multiplex PCR reads with MiXCR, one entry per CDR3 protein. The sample shows 500,000 to 800,000 distinct CDR3 sequences, around 15% of them seen only once. V lost 0 bases to trimming and J lost 10 bases, with 15 bases between them. Germline CDR1 is LGHDT and CDR2 is YNNKEL (reference sequence). CDR3 length equals 14 residues.

The chain employs TRBV3-1 and TRBJ1-1; D is undetermined. The TCR was taken from a woman aged 50 to 60 with Graves' ophthalmopathy. Sequenced input: blood. The CDR3 nucleotides read TGTGCCAGCAGCCAAGATAAGGTAGGAAGAAGAGCTTTCTTT. Protein product: CASSQDKVGRRAFF.